This TCR beta chain was recorded in a study of blood T cell repertoires in COVID-19. Using immunoSEQ multiplex PCR, the repertoire was profiled, and TCRdb retains in-frame clones only, with some absent. The table has a few hundred thousand clones, more than 70% seen once; the top ten hold about 6.8%. There are 11 residues in the CDR3. CDR1 and CDR2 (germline): SGHRS, YFSETQ. The V gene lost 1 base and the J gene lost 6 bases, with 5 bases spanning the gap. This TCR derives from a man aged 18 to 29 who had recovered from COVID-19. The sequenced material came from peripheral blood. The chain joins TRBV5-1 to TRBJ2-7; D unclear. CDR3 bases: TGCGCCAGCAGCTTGTCCGGCGAGCAGTACTTC. It translates to CASSLSGEQYF.